These 3 T cell receptor beta chains share one sample of origin, sequenced in a study of shared clonotypes between healthy human individuals (TCRdb year 2020). Library method: the immunoSEQ multiplex PCR assay. TCRdb took over this immuneACCESS table, retaining in-frame rearrangements with V and J assigned. Such tables are incomplete; in checked studies, under half of the missing clones stem from an unresolved V gene, and the remainder is unexplained. In this sample the table shows just over 2,000,000 clones, about 95% of which occur a single time. 0.85% to 1.2% of the sample comes from the top ten. For the CD8 naive samples, CD45RO-negative cells were positively selected for CCR7, yielding a CD45RA+CCR7+ population from which TemRA cells were excluded. The sample taken for sequencing was naive CD8+ T cells sorted from blood. This sample's cell subset or site label indicates: CD45RA+CCR7+. Receptors were obtained from a man younger than 30 in good health.

The rearrangement uses TRBV4-3 and TRBJ1-2, with D tentatively TRBD1 (6 bases). The V gene's germline CDR1 is LGHNA and CDR2 YSLEER. The CDR3 sequence is 16 residues long. V was trimmed by 4 bases and J by 5 bases, leaving 20 bases between them. CDR3 sequence reads: CASSPGQRMTEYGYTF. The CDR3 DNA follows: TGCGCCAGCAGCCCCGGACAGAGGATGACCGAATATGGCTACACCTTC.

The chain combines TRBV6-5 with TRBJ2-7; the match to TRBD1 covers 7 bases. The CDR3 spans 13 residues. Losses at the gene ends were 5 bases for V and 4 bases for J; bases not matched to a gene: 5. Germline CDR1 MNHEY, CDR2 SVGAGI. CDR3 in amino acids: CASSGTVGYEQYF. DNA of the CDR3: TGTGCCAGCAGTGGGACAGTTGGGTACGAGCAGTACTTC.

The V call is TRBV29-1, the J call TRBJ1-2, with 7 bases identical to TRBD1. Trimming at V came to 7 bases and at J to 8 bases, leaving 10 bases not matched to a gene. The CDR3 is 12 residues long. From germline, CDR1 is SQVTM and CDR2 ANQGSEA. For the CDR3, the DNA is TGCAGCGGCAGGGACAGCCCTGGCGGCTACACCTTC. As protein: CSGRDSPGGYTF. The full variable domain, completed using reference TRBV29-1 and TRBJ1-2, is SAVISQKPSRDICQRGTSLTIQCQVDSQVTMMFWYRQQPGQSLTLIATANQGSEATYESGFVIDKFPISRPNLTFSTLTVSNMSPEDSSIYLCSGRDSPGGYTFGSGTRLTVV.